Here is one T cell receptor (beta chain) with its context. This specimen belongs to a study of blood T cell repertoires in COVID-19. Study-wide context: PBMCs, B-cell-depleted T cells, or T cells were the source of the cDNA or gDNA that made up the material.

Profiling relied on immunoSEQ multiplex PCR, and the TCRdb table lists in-frame clones only, not all of them. The sample holds approximately 74,000 clones; 80% to 90% are singletons and the top ten take less than 2%. Germline CDR1 LGHNA, CDR2 YSLEER. The CDR3 contains 15 residues. V was clipped by 4 bases and J by 0 bases, with 12 bases between them. Sequencing was performed on peripheral blood. The chain combines TRBV4-3 with TRBJ1-2; tentative D call: TRBD1 (6 bases). The receptor was isolated from a woman over 75 with active or convalescent COVID-19. The CDR3 spells CASSPQRDTNYGYTF. The CDR3 DNA follows: TGCGCCAGCAGCCCACAAAGGGACACTAACTATGGCTACACCTTC.